The sample holds one count of the clone carrying this TCR beta chain. Its antigen is unidentified. V was clipped by 2 bases and J by 8 bases, with 21 bases between them. Germline lookup yields CDR1 SGHDT and CDR2 YYEEEE. The CDR3 contains 16 residues. Method: immunoSEQ multiplex PCR; TCRdb's copy keeps in-frame clones and lacks some. The sample yields roughly 73,000 clones, approximately 81% seen once. The sample is drawn from a study of OX40 agonist ivuxolimab in advanced cancers. Whole-study context: Those enrolled were 82.7% male, with a mean age of around 57 years and ages from about 20 to 85. Study outcomes and limitations: At 0.1 to 3.0 mg/kg and by week 6, CD4+ and CD8+ T cells in the blood had expanded clonally. People who partly responded at 0.1-3.0 mg/kg had some of the least clonal expansion seen.

J is TRBJ2-3 and V is TRBV5-6, with D perhaps matching TRBD1 (6 bases). The clonotype originates from an adult with an advanced solid tumor such as melanoma, head and neck, liver or kidney cancer. The material sequenced was CD4+ or CD8+ T cells sorted from blood, taken in a trial of the OX40 agonist ivuxolimab. Here the CDR3 reads CASSFRGSVVQTTQYF. The CDR3 nucleotides are TGTGCCAGCAGCTTCAGGGGCTCAGTAGTACAGACTACGCAGTATTTT.